Sequencing of this T cell receptor beta chain was carried out in a study of blood T cell repertoires in COVID-19. At the level of the study: Collection of acute and convalescent COVID-19 samples took place in the United States, Italy and Spain. Nucleic acid was either cDNA or gDNA, and it came from T cells, B-cell-depleted T cells, or PBMCs.

Original processing methods: Nucleated cell number was recorded as an estimate derived from reference gene primer amplification. Sequencing was performed with immunoSEQ multiplex PCR; in TCRdb, only in-frame clones are kept and a portion is missing. V and J calls and clone size are those listed in that table; D and trimming were worked out from the DNA. The sample lists about 36,000 clones; about 81% were seen once. The CDR3 loop spans 15 amino acids. V trimming: 5 bases; J trimming: 2 bases; junction bases outside the gene matches: 4. Per the germline V gene, CDR1 is MGHDK and CDR2 is SYGVNS. Sequencing was done on a sample of peripheral blood. This chain joins TRBV25-1 and TRBJ2-2; 8 bases align to TRBD1. The clonotype originates from a human donor in a cohort sampled during active or convalescent COVID-19. The donor label of this sample is uncertain. Written as DNA, the CDR3 is TGTGCCAGCAGTTTGGGACAGGATAACACCGGGGAGCTGTTTTTT. This encodes CASSLGQDNTGELFF.